The present T cell receptor (beta chain) was sequenced within a study of vaccination effects on CD4 cells after COVID-19. Study summary: Everyone in the study got two shots of either the BNT162b2 or mRNA-1273 vaccine.

Trimming removed 1 base from V and 6 bases from J; junction bases left unmatched: 4. Germline values: CDR1 LGHDT, CDR2 YNNKEL (reference sequence). The length of the CDR3 is 14 residues. This clone was found once. The antigen remains undetermined. Sequencing followed a ViraFEST assay step that expanded antigen-specific CD4+ T cells with viral peptide pools. Isolating CD4+ T cells followed 9 to 10 days of culture. Recipients of the vaccine had no prior SARS-CoV-2 infection and negative nucleocapsid antibodies. Clones were sequenced by immunoSEQ multiplex PCR, and TCRdb holds only the in-frame ones, with some missing. This table holds tens of thousands of clones, around 67% found once.

The chain employs TRBV3-1 (or the pseudogene TRBV3-2) and TRBJ2-7, with 9 nucleotides matching TRBD2. The clonotype was recovered from a human donor who received a COVID-19 vaccine. This material consisted of CD4+ T cells from PBMCs cultured with HCoV-OC43 spike peptides, taken before COVID-19 vaccination. Documented subset: HCoV-OC43 spike overlapping peptide pool stimulation. The CDR3: CASSQGPREGEQYF. The DNA of the CDR3 is TGTGCCAGCAGCCAAGGGCCGCGGGAGGGCGAGCAGTACTTC.